The clone carrying this T cell receptor beta chain was seen more than once but under ten times. Its antigen is currently unknown. The data stem from a study of tumor-infiltrating lymphocytes in localized non-small cell lung cancer. Study-level points and caveats: Available tissue quantity limited TCR sequencing to a patient subset.

Clones were read by immunoSEQ multiplex PCR, and TCRdb kept only the in-frame ones, dropping some. This sample has around 16,000 clones, with roughly four fifths found just once. CDR1 is MNHNY, CDR2 SVGAGI, per germline (reference sequence). The CDR3 consists of 13 residues. Trimming took 5 bases from V and 7 from J, leaving 11 bases between them. The rearrangement links TRBV6-6 to TRBJ1-4; D is unclear. The sequenced material came from lung tumor tissue. The sequence derives from a human donor with non-small cell lung cancer. CDR3 residues: CASSADRGEKLFF. DNA of the CDR3: TGTGCCAGCAGTGCGGACCGAGGTGAAAAACTGTTTTTT.